This T cell receptor (beta chain) was sequenced during a study of early T cells in non-severe SARS-CoV-2 infection (dated by TCRdb to the early 2020s). As for the study more broadly: Because TCR sequencing relied on bulk RNA taken from unsorted whole blood, pairing of alpha and beta chains was not possible. Broader findings and caveats from the paper: Matching against VDJdb was skewed toward anti-spike CD8 responses, likely underestimated virus-specific expansions, and missed private and CD4 specificities.

The study was a case-control design nested within a healthcare worker cohort in London, UK, with weekly nasopharyngeal swab PCR tests and blood sampling. Healthcare workers were recruited during the week of the UK lockdown, between 23 and 31 March 2020, and followed weekly for up to about 15 weeks. Its CDR3 holds 13 amino acids, cysteine through phenylalanine. Solely the CDR3 DNA is kept, with 39 bases framed from the first base. The V end loses 5 bases and the J end loses 3 bases, and a stretch of 11 bases separates them. CDR1 and CDR2 were assigned from the germline V gene as SGHAT and FQNNGV. The method behind the library was 5' RACE. The sample was run on a NextSeq 500. The TCR library protocol attached unique molecular identifiers to individual cDNA molecules to correct for sequencing error and PCR bias. Both TCR alpha and beta chains were sequenced, and tight co-correlation was observed between alpha and beta sequence abundances in each sample. Under the source paper's analysis protocol: Decombinator V4 was used to annotate TCR sequences for V gene, J gene and CDR3. TCRs were defined as expanded if a significant change between any two time points was detected under a Poisson model with p below 0.0001. TCR abundances were normalised to the total number of TCRs sequenced per sample and were expressed as counts per million. MAIT TCRs were defined by TRAV1-2 paired with TRAJ12, TRAJ20 or TRAJ33, and iNKT TCRs by TRAV10 paired with TRAJ18. A search of VDJdb, accessed on 1 November 2021, was run for TCRs annotated to CMV, EBV and SARS-CoV-2, with TCRs annotated for multiple antigens excluded. The raw public data were reprocessed by TCRdb itself: fastp quality trimming at Q25, MiXCR clonotype calling, in-frame beta chains only. When rows share a CDR3 protein, they turn into one entry using the most common DNA and genes. The V and J calls follow TCRdb's processing rather than the paper's. A total of tens of thousands of distinct CDR3 sequences appear in this sample, roughly 12% of them only once. The ten largest clonotypes hold approximately 2.5% of the sample.

This clonotype was detected ten times or more. The specificity of this receptor is unknown. No base-level quality is on record; no much larger clone is a single base apart. This specimen consisted of whole blood, obtained at baseline. The chain uses TRBV11-2 and TRBJ2-7; TRBD1 is a possible D gene, resting on 6 matching bases. The source of this sequence is an adult who was a healthcare worker with PCR-confirmed SARS-CoV-2 infection or an uninfected control (not recorded which). The DNA sequence is as follows: TGTGCCAGCAGCCGGGGACATCTCTACGAGCAGTACTTC. This yields the protein CASSRGHLYEQYF.